The 27 T cell receptor beta chains below were found in one sample sequenced in a study of T cells after posttransplantation cyclophosphamide. TCRdb's copy holds only in-frame clones and misses some; the assay was immunoSEQ multiplex PCR. The sample comprises tens of thousands of clones, roughly 93% of which are singletons, and nearly 3% rests with the top ten. Sample: PBMCs. The source of these receptors is a woman between 25 and 40 years old in good health and a related stem cell transplant donor.

The CDR3: CASSGQGVRNTEAFF. The CDR3 nucleotides read TGTGCCAGCAGTGGACAGGGGGTTAGGAACACTGAAGCTTTCTTT. The rearrangement uses TRBV2 and TRBJ1-1; TRBD1 agrees at 9 bases. The V and J ends lost 4 bases and 1 base, in that order; junction bases with no gene match: 4. Looked up from germline, CDR1 is SNHLY and CDR2 is FYNNEI. This CDR3 region has 15 residues.

This chain links TRBV19 with TRBJ1-2, with 8 bases aligning to TRBD1. The ends lost 6 bases at V and 6 bases at J; junction bases unmatched: 15. This CDR3 contains 16 residues. Germline loops: CDR1 LNHDA, CDR2 SQIVND (reference sequence). This chain's CDR3 is CASRDLVTGTGDGYTF. The CDR3 coding sequence is TGTGCCAGTAGAGATTTGGTGACCGGGACAGGAGATGGCTACACCTTC.

This sequence joins TRBV6-6 and TRBJ1-6, with D unresolved. The CDR3 totals 15 residues. The V and J ends lost 7 bases and 8 bases respectively, with 18 bases between them. The germline V gene encodes CDR1 MNHNY and CDR2 SVGAGI (reference sequence). Here the CDR3 DNA reads TGTGCCAGCACCCTAAACGCCGGAGGAGATTCACCCCTCCACTTT. It codes for CASTLNAGGDSPLHF.

The rearrangement joins TRBV30 to TRBJ1-5; maybe TRBD1 (5 bases). V was trimmed by 2 bases and J by 3 bases, leaving 14 bases between them. The CDR3 covers 15 residues. Germline CDR1 reads GTSNPN; CDR2 reads SVGIG (reference sequence). The CDR3 protein is CAWSSRAGSNQPQHF. The CDR3 DNA is TGTGCCTGGAGTTCAAGGGCAGGGTCCAATCAGCCCCAGCATTTT.

The gene calls are TRBV7-9 and TRBJ2-5, with 9 positions matching TRBD1. The CDR3 extends over 15 amino acids. Germline-derived CDR1 and CDR2 are SEHNR and FQNEAQ (reference sequence). V gave up 5 bases and J gave up 4 bases; unmatched junction bases: 8. The CDR3 bases are TGTGCCAGCAGCGAGGGACAGGGTGTCTCAGAGACCCAGTACTTC. Translating it yields CASSEGQGVSETQYF.

This clone was seen only a few times. The gene calls are TRBV6-1 and TRBJ2-1; 7 bases match TRBD2. Germline CDR1 is MNHNS and CDR2 is SASEGT. The CDR3 is made up of 16 amino acids. Trimming at V came to 2 bases and at J to 4 bases, leaving 8 bases not matched to a gene. DNA for the CDR3: TGTGCCAGCAGTGAACTCTATAGCGGGTATTACAATGAGCAGTTCTTC. Translating gives CASSELYSGYYNEQFF.

This clone was seen once. The rearrangement links TRBV7-6 to TRBJ1-5; TRBD1 might be the D (6 bases). Trimming removed 4 bases from V and 2 bases from J, with 9 bases in between. CDR1 SGHVS and CDR2 FNYEAQ come from the germline V gene. The CDR3 extends over 14 amino acids. This CDR3 reads CASSSRGGNQPQHF. CDR3 sequence (DNA): TGTGCCAGCAGCTCCAGGGGTGGCAATCAGCCCCAGCATTTT.

The rearrangement uses TRBV13 and TRBJ1-1, with 10 nucleotides matching TRBD1. The CDR3 runs 16 residues. J lost 4 bases, V lost 4 bases, and 9 bases had no gene match. CDR1 is PRHDT and CDR2 is FYEKMQ in the germline V gene (reference sequence). The CDR3 loop reads CASSSGQGRGGTEAFF. The CDR3 region has the DNA TGTGCCAGCAGCTCGGGACAGGGGAGGGGAGGCACTGAAGCTTTCTTT.

The chain joins TRBV27 to TRBJ1-5; no clear D. The CDR3 loop spans 13 amino acids. Germline-derived CDR1 and CDR2 are MNHEY and SMNVEV (reference sequence). Trimming left V 3 bases short and J 4 bases short, with 7 bases between. CDR3 bases: TGTGCCAGCAGTTTGACGGGAAATCAGCCCCAGCATTTT. Residues: CASSLTGNQPQHF.

The rearrangement joins TRBV7-9 to TRBJ2-2; D possibly corresponds to TRBD1 (5 bases). The V gene's germline CDR1 is SEHNR and CDR2 FQNEAQ (reference sequence). Between the trimmed V and J ends, which lost 0 bases and 5 bases, there was a span of 16 bases. There are 17 residues in the CDR3. This CDR3 is CASSLAGQGWRTGELFF. The CDR3 DNA reads TGTGCCAGCAGCTTAGCCGGCCAGGGATGGCGGACCGGGGAGCTGTTTTTT.

V and J are TRBV4-3 and TRBJ2-3, with unresolved D. The V gene lost 0 bases and the J gene lost 2 bases, with 9 bases spanning the gap. Germline values: CDR1 LGHNA, CDR2 YSLEER. The CDR3 has 15 amino acids. CDR3 DNA sequence: TGCGCCAGCAGCCAAGATAACTCCAACACAGATACGCAGTATTTT. It codes for CASSQDNSNTDTQYF.

CDR3 coding DNA: TGTGCCAGCAGTGTAAACGGGGAGACCCAGTACTTC. Its translation is CASSVNGETQYF. This rearrangement joins TRBV6-1 to TRBJ2-5; D remains unclear. The V gene lost 4 bases and the J gene lost 5 bases, with 8 bases spanning the gap. In germline, CDR1 is MNHNS, CDR2 SASEGT. This CDR3 contains 12 residues.

This chain uses TRBV9 with TRBJ2-3; 8 nucleotides match TRBD2. J was trimmed by 4 bases and V by 0 bases; bases with no gene match: 7. The germline V gene has CDR1 SGDLS and CDR2 YYNGEE. The CDR3 runs to 16 residues. For the CDR3, the DNA is TGTGCCAGCAGCGTAGAGGGAGCGGGGGTCTCAGATACGCAGTATTTT. It is translated as CASSVEGAGVSDTQYF. The full variable domain, with the rest looked up from reference TRBV9 and TRBJ2-3, is DSGVTQTPKHLITATGQRVTLRCSPRSGDLSVYWYQQSLDQGLQFLIQYYNGEERAKGNILERFSAQQFPDLHSELNLSSLELGDSALYFCASSVEGAGVSDTQYFGPGTRLTVL.

The chain combines TRBV2 with TRBJ2-3; D ambiguous. Germline values: CDR1 SNHLY, CDR2 FYNNEI. CDR3 size: 14 residues. The V gene lost 5 bases and the J gene lost 0 bases, with 9 bases spanning the gap. CDR3 nucleotide sequence: TGTGCCAGCAGTACAGCTCCTAGCACAGATACGCAGTATTTT. This gives the protein CASSTAPSTDTQYF.

This sequence joins TRBV4-2 and TRBJ2-1, with a possible D match to TRBD1 (7 bases). The CDR3 spans 19 residues. Trimming took 3 bases from V and 0 from J, leaving 21 bases between them. The germline V gene encodes CDR1 LGHNA and CDR2 YNFKEQ. The CDR3 here is CASSQTGWRGAGSYNEQFF. The CDR3 bases are TGTGCCAGCAGCCAGACAGGGTGGAGGGGGGCAGGCTCCTACAATGAGCAGTTCTTC.

V is TRBV7-2 and J is TRBJ2-3, with 15 nucleotides matching TRBD2. Looked up from germline, CDR1 is SGHTA and CDR2 is FQGNSA. The CDR3 runs to 15 residues. V was pared by 3 bases and J by 7 bases, with 2 bases of the junction left unmatched. The CDR3 spells CASSLGTSGGNTQYF. CDR3 DNA: TGTGCCAGCAGCTTGGGGACTAGCGGGGGGAATACGCAGTATTTT.

CDR3 amino acids: CASSLGTPHNGYTF. The CDR3 bases are TGTGCCAGCAGTCTAGGGACACCCCATAATGGCTACACCTTC. The chain couples TRBV6-7 to TRBJ1-2; maybe TRBD1 (6 bases). TRBV6-7 has ORF status, its function being uncertain. This CDR3 contains 14 residues. The ends were cut back, 5 bases at V and 6 bases at J, with 16 bases in the middle.

This chain joins TRBV7-9 and TRBJ1-6; possible D gene TRBD1, 5 bases. Between the trimmed V and J ends, which lost 10 bases and 14 bases, there was a span of 27 bases. The CDR3 is 15 amino acids. Per the germline V gene, CDR1 is SEHNR and CDR2 is FQNEAQ (reference sequence). CDR3 nucleotides: TGTGCCATCACAATGGGGCCTCAGGGATCCTTGGCCCTCCACTTT. It specifies CAITMGPQGSLALHF. The full variable domain, its missing parts supplied by reference TRBV7-9 and TRBJ1-6, is DTGVSQNPRHKITKRGQNVTFRCDPISEHNRLYWYRQTLGQGPEFLTYFQNEAQLEKSRLLSDRFSAERPKGSFSTLEIQRTEQGDSAMYLCAITMGPQGSLALHFGNGTRLTVT.

V usage is TRBV5-1 and J usage is TRBJ2-7; 10 bases line up with TRBD1. The CDR3 has 14 amino acids. With 3 bases clipped from V and 4 bases from J, the junction kept 4 bases outside the gene matches. Germline V gene lookup returns CDR1 SGHRS and CDR2 YFSETQ. The CDR3 nucleotides are TGCGCCAGCAGCTCGAGGACAGGGGGTTACGAGCAGTACTTC. Translation: CASSSRTGGYEQYF.

This clone was counted once. The chain links TRBV6-5 to TRBJ1-1; D ambiguous. CDR1 MNHEY and CDR2 SVGAGI come from the germline V gene. Trimming pared 0 bases from V and 3 bases from J, leaving 5 bases between. CDR3 length: 13 residues. The CDR3 DNA reads as TGTGCCAGCAGTTACTCTGCAGACACTGAAGCTTTCTTT. Protein: CASSYSADTEAFF.

The DNA for the CDR3 is TGCGCCAGCAGCCCCCGTATCGGTTACGAGCAGTACTTC. Translating it yields CASSPRIGYEQYF. This chain uses TRBV5-1 with TRBJ2-7; D unclear. CDR1 is SGHRS and CDR2 is YFSETQ in the germline V gene. The length of the CDR3 is 13 residues. With 4 bases removed from V and 4 bases from J, the gap between germline ends came to 12 bases.

The chain employs TRBV7-9 and TRBJ1-1, with D perhaps matching TRBD1 (5 bases). Germline V gives CDR1 SEHNR, CDR2 FQNEAQ (reference sequence). The V end lost 5 bases, the J end lost 5 bases, and 12 bases lay between the germline ends. The CDR3 extends over 13 amino acids. The CDR3, as DNA: TGTGCCAGCAGCCGACCGGGGGAAACTGAAGCTTTCTTT. The encoded protein is CASSRPGETEAFF.

The J gene is TRBJ2-1, the V gene TRBV6-5; no definite D call. Germline values: CDR1 MNHEY, CDR2 SVGAGI. The CDR3 length is 11 residues. V lost 7 bases, J lost 7 bases, and 8 bases lay in between. The CDR3: CASIGGNEQFF. Here the CDR3 DNA reads TGTGCCAGCATTGGTGGGAATGAGCAGTTCTTC.

This clone was observed a handful of times. This chain connects TRBV5-4 to TRBJ1-1; D remains ambiguous. From germline, CDR1 is SGHNT and CDR2 YYREEE (reference sequence). The V end was cut by 3 bases, the J end by 5 bases, with 11 bases between. The CDR3 runs 13 residues. Here the CDR3 reads CASSWGLGTEAFF. The CDR3 DNA follows: TGTGCCAGCAGCTGGGGTCTTGGGACTGAAGCTTTCTTT.

This chain links TRBV28 with TRBJ1-3, with no clear D. Trimming left V 2 bases short and J 5 bases short, with 4 bases between. Germline V lookup: CDR1 MDHEN, CDR2 SYDVKM. This CDR3 contains 12 residues. CDR3 sequence reads: CASSLGRNTIYF. DNA of the CDR3: TGTGCCAGCAGTTTAGGCAGAAACACCATATATTTT.

The V gene is TRBV4-1, the J gene TRBJ1-1; D gene ambiguous. Trimming removed 1 base from V and 7 bases from J, with 10 bases in between. Germline V CDR1 and CDR2: MGHRA, YSYEKL. This CDR3 has 13 residues. CDR3 nucleotide sequence: TGCGCCAGCAGCCAAGGCAGTTTGCTTGAAGCTTTCTTT. Amino acids: CASSQGSLLEAFF.

V gene TRBV5-6 combines with J gene TRBJ1-4; 9 bases are a match to TRBD1. With 0 bases clipped from V and 2 bases from J, the junction kept 5 bases outside the gene matches. CDR3 size: 17 residues. The germline CDR1 and CDR2 sequences are SGHDT and YYEEEE. CDR3 amino acids: CASSLGRDRDTNEKLFF. The CDR3 nucleotides read TGTGCCAGCAGCTTGGGCCGGGACAGGGATACTAATGAAAAACTGTTTTTT.